This T cell receptor beta chain derives from a study of blood T cell repertoires in COVID-19. On the study more broadly: The samples span acute and convalescent COVID-19 from the United States, Italy and Spain.

Assay: immunoSEQ multiplex PCR; the TCRdb copy retains only in-frame clones and omits some. Here the sample spans over 150,000 clones, around 80% being singletons. In germline, CDR1 is MGHDK, CDR2 SYGVNS. V was cut by 4 bases and J by 5 bases, with 11 bases left in between. This CDR3 has 13 residues. This chain joins TRBV25-1 and TRBJ1-2; D ambiguous. Specimen: PBMCs or T cells enriched from blood (not recorded which). The clonotype comes from a man in his fifties or sixties who had recovered from COVID-19. The CDR3 DNA is TGTGCCAGCAGTGCGACACAGCAATATGGCTACACCTTC. Protein product: CASSATQQYGYTF.